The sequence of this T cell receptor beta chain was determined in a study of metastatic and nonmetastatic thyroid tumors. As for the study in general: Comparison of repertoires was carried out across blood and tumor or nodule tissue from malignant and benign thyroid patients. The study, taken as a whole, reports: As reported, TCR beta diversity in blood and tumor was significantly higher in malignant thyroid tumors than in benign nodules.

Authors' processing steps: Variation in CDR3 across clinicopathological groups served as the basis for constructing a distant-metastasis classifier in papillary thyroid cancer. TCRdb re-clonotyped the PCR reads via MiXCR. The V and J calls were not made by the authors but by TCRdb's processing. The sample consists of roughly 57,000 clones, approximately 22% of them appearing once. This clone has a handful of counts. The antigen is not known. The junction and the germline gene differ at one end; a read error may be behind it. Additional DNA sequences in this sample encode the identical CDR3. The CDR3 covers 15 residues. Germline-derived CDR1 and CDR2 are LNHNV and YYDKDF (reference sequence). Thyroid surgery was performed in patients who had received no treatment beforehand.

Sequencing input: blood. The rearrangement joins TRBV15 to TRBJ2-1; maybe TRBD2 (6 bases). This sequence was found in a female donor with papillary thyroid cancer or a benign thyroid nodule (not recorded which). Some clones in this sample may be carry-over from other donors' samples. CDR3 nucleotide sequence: TGTGCCACCAGCAGAGAAGGTACTAGCTACAATGAGCAGTTTTTC. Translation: CATSREGTSYNEQFF.